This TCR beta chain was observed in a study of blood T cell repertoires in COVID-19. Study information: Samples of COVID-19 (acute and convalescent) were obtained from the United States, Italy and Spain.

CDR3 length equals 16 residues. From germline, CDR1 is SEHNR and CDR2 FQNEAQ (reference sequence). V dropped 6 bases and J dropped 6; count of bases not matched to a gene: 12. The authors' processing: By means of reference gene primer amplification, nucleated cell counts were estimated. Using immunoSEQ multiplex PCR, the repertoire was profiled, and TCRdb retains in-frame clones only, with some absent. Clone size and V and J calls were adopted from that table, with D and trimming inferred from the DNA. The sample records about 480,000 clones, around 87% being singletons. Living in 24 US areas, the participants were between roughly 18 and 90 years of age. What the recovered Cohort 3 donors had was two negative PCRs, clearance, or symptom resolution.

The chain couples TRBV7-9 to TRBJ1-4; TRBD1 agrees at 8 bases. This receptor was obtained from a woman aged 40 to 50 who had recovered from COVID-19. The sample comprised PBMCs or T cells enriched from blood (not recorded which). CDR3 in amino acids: CASSLPNRGEYEKLFF. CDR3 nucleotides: TGTGCCAGCAGTTTACCGAACAGGGGGGAATATGAAAAACTGTTTTTT.